Included here is one T cell receptor beta chain sequence, with context. This clone was counted once. Its antigen is still unknown. No quality values exist for individual bases; no much larger clone is one base distant. V is cut by 0 bases and J by 2 bases, and the space between the germline ends is 10 bases. The CDR3 sequence holds 15 residues, the cysteine and phenylalanine included. The retained sequence is limited to the CDR3, 45 bases, with the frame set at the first base. Via the germline V gene, CDR1 is MNHEY and CDR2 SVGAGI. Focal radiation therapy combined with CTLA-4 blockade (ipilimumab) was tested in patients with chemo-refractory metastatic non-small-cell lung cancer. This specimen belongs to a study of radiotherapy plus CTLA-4 blockade in lung cancer (dated by TCRdb to the late 2010s). Background for the entire study: Among the enrolled patients, around 17% had an objective response, and 31% reached disease control.

Libraries were constructed by the immunoSEQ multiplex PCR assay. This is the immuneACCESS table as TCRdb keeps it, with only in-frame sequences that have V and J called. A part of the clones is gone; compared with another copy, unresolved V genes explain less than half, and the rest is unexplained. For this sample there are 55,000 to 80,000 clones; around 80% appear just once. 7% to 8.5% of the sample lies in the top ten. The paper's findings and limits, for the study overall: The strongest predictors of response, as reported, were early dynamic changes in blood T cell clones along with a rise in serum interferon-beta after radiation. TCR clones derived from tumors expanded in peripheral blood after treatment with radiotherapy and ipilimumab.

The sequence came from a human donor with non-small cell lung cancer who had a complete response to radiotherapy plus ipilimumab. The material sequenced was peripheral blood, taken from a patient treated with radiotherapy plus ipilimumab. The V gene is TRBV6-5 and the J gene is TRBJ1-1; the D gene identity is not certain. CDR3 sequence: CASSYSTSDNTEAFF. At the DNA level, the sequence is TGTGCCAGCAGTTACTCGACGTCGGATAACACTGAAGCTTTCTTT.